The rows below give T cell receptor beta chains drawn from one sample of a study of early T cells in non-severe SARS-CoV-2 infection. TCRdb reanalysed the 5' RACE reads using MiXCR and keeps one entry per CDR3 protein. The sample has tens of thousands of distinct CDR3 sequences; approximately 5.6% are singletons. The specimen sequenced was whole blood. The receptors derive from an adult who was a healthcare worker with PCR-confirmed SARS-CoV-2 infection or an uninfected control (not recorded which). CDR3s include the opening cysteine and the closing phenylalanine or tryptophan. A D gene is named only where the DNA matches it firmly. Rows may omit the clone size; those that give it use once, few, many or a size class.

j_gene: TRBJ2-4; abundance: NA; d_gene: NA; v_gene: TRBV28; CDR3aa: CASSLPQNNIQYF; CDR3nt: TGTGCCAGCAGTTTACCCCAAAATAACATTCAGTACTTC
j_gene: TRBJ2-7; abundance: many; d_gene: TRBD2; v_gene: TRBV12-3/TRBV12-4; CDR3aa: CGGAGGPSEQYF; CDR3nt: TGTGGCGGAGCGGGAGGCCCCTCCGAGCAGTACTTC
j_gene: TRBJ1-4; abundance: many; d_gene: TRBD1; v_gene: TRBV30; CDR3aa: CAWSMGGGREKLFF; CDR3nt: TGTGCCTGGAGTATGGGAGGGGGCCGTGAAAAACTGTTTTTT
j_gene: TRBJ2-7; abundance: few; d_gene: NA; v_gene: TRBV3-1; CDR3aa: CASSGEVSYEQYF; CDR3nt: TGTGCCAGCAGCGGAGAAGTCTCCTACGAGCAGTACTTC
j_gene: TRBJ2-1; abundance: few; d_gene: NA; v_gene: TRBV2; CDR3aa: CASSAPFRNEQFF; CDR3nt: TGTGCCAGCAGTGCCCCCTTTAGGAATGAGCAGTTCTTC
j_gene: TRBJ1-1; abundance: many; d_gene: NA; v_gene: TRBV11-3; CDR3aa: CASSGLMNTEAFF; CDR3nt: TGTGCCAGCAGTGGACTGATGAACACTGAAGCTTTCTTT
j_gene: TRBJ2-7; abundance: many; d_gene: TRBD2; v_gene: TRBV10-1; CDR3aa: CASSEAGRDEQYF; CDR3nt: TGCGCCAGCAGTGAAGCCGGGAGGGACGAGCAGTACTTC
j_gene: TRBJ2-7; abundance: few; d_gene: NA; v_gene: TRBV5-4; CDR3aa: CASSPDGHEQYF; CDR3nt: TGTGCCAGCAGCCCAGACGGCCACGAGCAGTACTTC
j_gene: TRBJ2-1; abundance: many; d_gene: NA; v_gene: TRBV20-1; CDR3aa: CSARSVTVAYNEQFF; CDR3nt: TGCAGTGCTAGGTCGGTGACGGTGGCCTACAATGAGCAGTTCTTC
j_gene: TRBJ1-1; abundance: many; d_gene: NA; v_gene: TRBV5-5; CDR3aa: CASSSITGRNTEAFF; CDR3nt: TGTGCCAGCAGCTCCATTACAGGGAGGAACACTGAAGCTTTCTTT
j_gene: TRBJ2-1; abundance: many; d_gene: TRBD1; v_gene: TRBV30; CDR3aa: CAWSQKQGYYNEQFF; CDR3nt: TGTGCCTGGAGTCAAAAACAGGGGTACTACAATGAGCAGTTCTTC
j_gene: TRBJ2-7; abundance: many; d_gene: NA; v_gene: TRBV5-4; CDR3aa: CASSHTSFHEQYF; CDR3nt: TGTGCCAGCAGCCATACTAGCTTCCACGAGCAGTACTTC
j_gene: TRBJ1-3; abundance: NA; d_gene: NA; v_gene: TRBV6-6; CDR3aa: CASSYSGMESSGNTIYF; CDR3nt: TGTGCCAGCAGTTACTCGGGGATGGAGAGCTCTGGAAACACCATATATTTT
j_gene: TRBJ2-2; abundance: many; d_gene: NA; v_gene: TRBV7-2; CDR3aa: CASSLAGPVVELFF; CDR3nt: TGTGCCAGCAGCTTAGCGGGCCCCGTCGTGGAGCTGTTTTTT
j_gene: TRBJ2-5; abundance: NA; d_gene: NA; v_gene: TRBV6-5; CDR3aa: CASSPESPRETQYF; CDR3nt: TGTGCCAGCAGTCCCGAGAGCCCTCGGGAGACCCAGTACTTC
j_gene: TRBJ1-6; abundance: many; d_gene: NA; v_gene: TRBV7-2; CDR3aa: CASSRTDHNSPLHF; CDR3nt: TGTGCCAGCAGTCGGACAGATCATAATTCACCCCTCCACTTT
j_gene: TRBJ2-3; abundance: few; d_gene: NA; v_gene: TRBV10-3; CDR3aa: CAISPGPARGTDTQYF; CDR3nt: TGTGCCATCAGCCCGGGACCCGCCCGGGGCACAGATACGCAGTATTTT
j_gene: TRBJ2-1; abundance: many; d_gene: TRBD2; v_gene: TRBV29-1; CDR3aa: CSATGLAGPSSYNEQFF; CDR3nt: TGCAGCGCAACGGGACTAGCGGGTCCAAGCTCCTACAATGAGCAGTTCTTC
j_gene: TRBJ2-5; abundance: few; d_gene: TRBD1; v_gene: TRBV28; CDR3aa: CASRQGKETQYF; CDR3nt: TGTGCCAGCCGACAGGGGAAAGAGACCCAGTACTTC
j_gene: TRBJ2-2; abundance: many; d_gene: NA; v_gene: TRBV12-3/TRBV12-4; CDR3aa: CASGRADVNTGELFF; CDR3nt: TGTGCCAGCGGTCGGGCGGACGTAAACACCGGGGAGCTGTTTTTT
j_gene: TRBJ1-2; abundance: NA; d_gene: TRBD1; v_gene: TRBV28; CDR3aa: CASSLSAGGNYGYTF; CDR3nt: TGTGCCAGCAGTTTATCGGCAGGGGGGAACTATGGCTACACCTTC
j_gene: TRBJ1-6; abundance: few; d_gene: TRBD1; v_gene: TRBV11-1; CDR3aa: CTSSRQGGTYNSPLHF; CDR3nt: TGTACCAGCAGCCGACAGGGCGGCACCTATAATTCACCCCTCCACTTT
j_gene: TRBJ2-3; abundance: few; d_gene: TRBD2; v_gene: TRBV20-1; CDR3aa: CSATGLAGANTDTQYF; CDR3nt: TGCAGTGCTACGGGACTAGCGGGGGCCAACACAGATACGCAGTATTTT